This entry concerns a single TCR beta chain. The antigen is not known. TCRdb reprocessed the 5' RACE reads and reports one entry per CDR3 protein, with no DNA. The specimen's table records around 380,000 distinct CDR3 sequences. This entry belongs to a study of monozygotic twins with inflammatory bowel disease. The CDR3 length is 16 residues. Germline V lookup: CDR1 MNHNS, CDR2 SASEGT. Study-level findings and limits: The study supported no single strong signal or clonotype linked to IBD.

The sequence came from a human donor with ulcerative colitis or Crohn's disease, or a healthy co-twin of an affected twin (not recorded which). The J gene is TRBJ2-5, the V gene TRBV6-1; the TCRdb call, TRBD2, lacks DNA for checking. The sequenced material came from blood. The CDR3 loop reads CASTQRAGGGQETQYF.